The present entry profiles one T cell receptor beta chain with its context. Its target is unknown. These data belong to a study of CD8 T cells in ankylosing spondylitis. Points from the study as a whole: Disease-linked clones bore a CD8+ phenotype, appearing relatively rarely in peripheral blood. For ankylosing spondylitis blood, a TCR beta motif of several highly homologous variants appeared characteristic.

Germline V CDR1 and CDR2: SGHTA, FQGNSA. CDR3 length: 22 residues. V trimming: 5 bases; J trimming: 2 bases; junction bases outside the gene matches: 29. Generation of TCR beta libraries employed quantitative 5'-RACE incorporating molecular barcodes. TCRdb re-derived calls from the 5' RACE reads in MiXCR, one entry per CDR3 protein. The repertoire includes 200,000 to 300,000 distinct CDR3 sequences, roughly 32% of them detected once, and around 4.2% sits in the top ten. Sequencing was performed on blood, either unsorted or a sorted T cell fraction (not recorded which). V usage is TRBV7-2 and J usage is TRBJ2-7; 8 bases are a match to TRBD1. This TCR was sampled from a male donor with ankylosing spondylitis or in good health (not recorded which). The DNA of the CDR3 is TGTGCCAGCAGCGCCGATGGGGGTGTCGGACAGGGCCCTCTGTATACCCCCTACGAGCAGTACTTC. This gives the protein CASSADGGVGQGPLYTPYEQYF.